Listed below are T cell receptor beta chains from one sample, sequenced in a study of cytomegalovirus exposure and HLA in healthy donors. TCRdb's copy holds only in-frame clones and misses some; the assay was immunoSEQ multiplex PCR. The sample has about 220,000 clones, over 60% seen once. The sequencing sample was made of PBMCs. These receptors came from a man aged 18 to 30 in good health and CMV-seronegative. Each CDR3 is given with its conserved first and last residue. A D gene is named only where the DNA matches it firmly. The listing skips clone size in some rows; elsewhere it reads once, few, many or a size class.

CDR3	DNA	V	J	D	size
CASSYGGRTYEQYF	TGTGCCAGCAGTTACGGGGGCCGAACCTACGAGCAGTACTTC	TRBV6-5	TRBJ2-7	NA	NA
CASSLVPGDTQYF	TGTGCCAGCAGCTTAGTTCCGGGAGATACGCAGTATTTT	TRBV7-2	TRBJ2-3	NA	NA
CASIRDSSYEQYF	TGTGCCAGCATCAGGGACAGCTCCTACGAGCAGTACTTC	TRBV5-8	TRBJ2-7	TRBD1	NA
CSVALGSYEQYF	TGCAGCGTGGCCCTCGGGTCCTACGAGCAGTACTTC	TRBV29-1	TRBJ2-7	NA	NA
CASSYSVLAIGEQFF	TGTGCCAGCAGTTACTCGGTCCTAGCGATCGGGGAGCAGTTCTTC	TRBV6-5	TRBJ2-1	NA	NA
CASSLGTGAAEQYF	TGTGCCAGCAGCTTGGGGACAGGGGCTGCCGAGCAGTACTTC	TRBV7-6	TRBJ2-7	TRBD1	NA
CASSSFEGTEAFF	TGTGCCAGCAGCTCCTTTGAGGGCACTGAAGCTTTCTTT	TRBV5-5	TRBJ1-1	NA	NA
CASSPGQGAFEKLFF	TGTGCCAGCAGCCCCGGGCAGGGGGCCTTTGAAAAACTGTTTTTT	TRBV9	TRBJ1-4	TRBD1	NA
CASSLRTGGSYNEQFF	TGTGCCAGCAGCTTAAGGACAGGGGGCTCCTACAATGAGCAGTTCTTC	TRBV11-2	TRBJ2-1	TRBD1	NA
CASSPSGSSYNEQFF	TGTGCCAGCAGCCCCTCTGGGAGCTCCTACAATGAGCAGTTCTTC	TRBV5-4	TRBJ2-1	NA	NA
CASSSGQGETDTQYF	TGTGCCAGCAGCTCGGGACAGGGGGAAACAGATACGCAGTATTTT	TRBV6-4	TRBJ2-3	TRBD1	NA
CAIPSRRVNQPQHF	TGTGCCATCCCAAGCAGGCGTGTAAATCAGCCCCAGCATTTT	TRBV10-3	TRBJ1-5	NA	NA
CASSLGGLLYQETQYF	TGCGCCAGCAGCTTGGGGGGACTACTGTACCAAGAGACCCAGTACTTC	TRBV5-1	TRBJ2-5	TRBD2	once
CASSAGRGRETQYF	TGTGCCAGCAGTGCGGGTCGGGGGAGGGAGACCCAGTACTTC	TRBV6-5	TRBJ2-5	NA	few
CASSLGGLHTEAFF	TGTGCCAGCAGTTTGGGGGGGCTTCACACTGAAGCTTTCTTT	TRBV7-9	TRBJ1-1	NA	NA
CASSEYRGRTDTQYF	TGCGCCAGCAGTGAATACAGGGGTAGGACAGATACGCAGTATTTT	TRBV10-2	TRBJ2-3	TRBD1	NA
CSVEKVAGQTYEQYF	TGCAGCGTTGAAAAGGTAGCGGGGCAAACCTACGAGCAGTACTTC	TRBV29-1	TRBJ2-7	TRBD2	NA
CASSPDRLNTEAFF	TGTGCCAGCTCACCGGACAGATTGAACACTGAAGCTTTCTTT	TRBV18	TRBJ1-1	NA	NA
CASSWGGQDSGNTIYF	TGCGCCAGCAGCTGGGGTGGACAGGACTCTGGAAACACCATATATTTT	TRBV5-1	TRBJ1-3	TRBD1	once
CASGIQETSYEQYF	TGTGCCAGCGGCATACAGGAGACGTCCTACGAGCAGTACTTC	TRBV28	TRBJ2-7	NA	NA
CASSFSLQGETEAFF	TGTGCCAGCAGTTTCAGTCTTCAGGGTGAAACTGAAGCTTTCTTT	TRBV27	TRBJ1-1	NA	NA
CASSLGGGITGELFF	TGTGCCAGCAGCTTAGGCGGCGGGATCACCGGGGAGCTGTTTTTT	TRBV11-2	TRBJ2-2	NA	NA
CASSLGQGLPYNEQFF	TGTGCCAGCAGCTTGGGTCAGGGGTTACCCTACAATGAGCAGTTCTTC	TRBV5-4	TRBJ2-1	NA	NA
CASSGTILTGELFF	TGTGCCAGCAGCGGGACTATACTTACCGGGGAGCTGTTTTTT	TRBV7-8	TRBJ2-2	TRBD2	few
CASSLGDYGYTF	TGTGCCAGCAGCTTAGGAGACTATGGCTACACCTTC	TRBV7-9	TRBJ1-2	NA	few
CATARDSFFDEQYF	TGTGCCACCGCCAGGGACAGCTTTTTCGACGAGCAGTACTTC	TRBV19	TRBJ2-7	TRBD1	few
CSANRVDGYTF	TGCAGTGCTAACAGGGTGGATGGCTACACCTTC	TRBV20-1	TRBJ1-2	NA	NA
CASSPRTGLNTEAFF	TGTGCCAGCAGCCCAAGGACAGGGCTAAACACTGAAGCTTTCTTT	TRBV7-9	TRBJ1-1	TRBD1	NA
CSVEEPGGWTEQFF	TGCAGCGTTGAAGAGCCGGGGGGCTGGACTGAGCAGTTCTTC	TRBV29-1	TRBJ2-1	NA	NA
CASSLGPWGYEQYF	TGTGCCAGCAGTTTGGGGCCGTGGGGCTACGAGCAGTACTTC	TRBV28	TRBJ2-7	NA	NA
CASSVRTGGNQPQHF	TGTGCCAGCAGCGTAAGGACAGGGGGTAATCAGCCCCAGCATTTT	TRBV7-8	TRBJ1-5	TRBD1	NA
CASSKEPYGYTF	TGCGCCAGCAGTAAGGAGCCCTATGGCTACACCTTC	TRBV5-1	TRBJ1-2	NA	NA
CASSPGVNTEAFF	TGTGCCAGTAGTCCGGGGGTGAACACTGAAGCTTTCTTT	TRBV19	TRBJ1-1	NA	few
CASSSPLVAGYTF	TGTGCCAGTAGTTCACCCTTAGTCGCGGGCTACACCTTC	TRBV19	TRBJ1-2	NA	NA
CANHLGQFGNTIYF	TGTGCCAACCATCTAGGACAGTTTGGAAACACCATATATTTT	TRBV19	TRBJ1-3	NA	few
CASSFDRGATEAFF	TGTGCCAGTAGTTTTGACAGGGGTGCCACTGAAGCTTTCTTT	TRBV19	TRBJ1-1	TRBD1	once
CASSLDGSYEQYF	TGTGCCAGCAGCTTAGACGGGAGCTACGAGCAGTACTTC	TRBV7-2	TRBJ2-7	NA	NA
CSVLLVADTQYF	TGCAGCGTTCTACTAGTTGCAGATACGCAGTATTTT	TRBV29-1	TRBJ2-3	NA	NA
CATEGDRDEQYF	TGTGCCACCGAAGGGGACAGGGACGAGCAGTACTTC	TRBV10-3	TRBJ2-7	TRBD1	once
CATSQDFTGELFF	TGCGCCACCTCACAGGATTTCACCGGGGAGCTGTTTTTT	TRBV5-1	TRBJ2-2	NA	NA
CASGPETGNNQPQHF	TGTGCTAGTGGTCCTGAGACAGGGAACAATCAGCCCCAGCATTTT	TRBV12-5	TRBJ1-5	TRBD1	NA
CAWSEGLAGDNEQFF	TGTGCCTGGAGTGAGGGACTAGCGGGAGACAATGAGCAGTTCTTC	TRBV30	TRBJ2-1	TRBD2	NA
CASSGDSFYEQYF	TGTGCCAGCAGTGGGGACAGCTTCTACGAGCAGTACTTC	TRBV2	TRBJ2-7	TRBD1	NA
CASSSDRVVGEQYF	TGCGCCAGCAGCTCCGACAGGGTTGTGGGCGAGCAGTACTTC	TRBV5-1	TRBJ2-7	TRBD1	NA